This paragraph reports one TCR beta chain. Its antigen has not been determined. It has no much larger one-base neighbor in the sample; base qualities were not kept. The entry originates in a study of blood T cell repertoires in COVID-19 (dated by TCRdb to 2020 to 2021). Context from the whole study: The collaborator samples originated in the United States, Italy and Spain and spanned the acute and convalescent phases of COVID-19. A freely available public database, intended as a resource for researchers studying the immune response to SARS-CoV-2, is where the repertoires were released. The material from the prospective study consisted of cDNA or gDNA derived from T cells, B-cell-depleted T cells, or PBMCs. Nearly every sample came with metadata listing a de-identified subject ID, COVID-19 status, age in years and sex. Where HLA class I and class II types were available, the types were taken from metadata supplied by the sample provider, not from assay-based typing. Samples came from the ongoing ImmuneRACE study (first 160 participants) plus 1,254 subjects from 6 global collaborators. The dataset comprised deeply sampled blood TCRbeta repertoires from subjects exposed to, actively infected with, or recovered from COVID-19. Study-wide conclusions, independent of this receptor: The quantity of clinical and demographic metadata differed by source and by participant and was supplied without curation.

The collaborating institutions used their own protocols to collect whole blood in K2EDTA tubes. Collaborator samples were shipped for TCRbeta analysis as frozen whole blood, isolated PBMCs, or DNA extracted from either sample type. Including the terminal cysteine and phenylalanine, the CDR3 comprises 17 residues. Only the CDR3 DNA stays, 51 bases, in frame from base 1. CDR1 LGHNA and CDR2 YSLEER are derived from the germline V gene. Deletion took 0 bases off V and 1 base off J, with a span of 10 bases between the germline ends. TCRbeta CDR3 regions were amplified from genomic DNA by means of the immunoSEQ Assay, a bias-controlled multiplex PCR. On the study's bioinformatics: Nucleated cell counts per sample were estimated from amplification of reference gene primers within the assay. To quantify the absolute abundance of each unique TCRbeta CDR3 rearrangement, sequence reads were collapsed and filtered. For each sample, productive Simpson clonality was calculated as the square root of Simpson's diversity index across productive rearrangements. TCRdb holds this immuneACCESS table with in-frame rearrangements only. Some clones are missing; in checked studies, unresolved V genes explain under half, and the rest has no known cause. V, J and clone size derive from that table, while D and trimming were established from the DNA sequence. Counted in this sample were approximately 73,000 clones; approximately 86% of them appeared once. Less than 2.5% of the sample is held by the ten biggest clonotypes.

Specimen: peripheral blood. This TCR was recovered from a woman aged 55 to 70 with acute or convalescent COVID-19. The chain links TRBV4-3 with TRBJ2-6, and perhaps TRBD2 as D gene, on 6 matching bases. The CDR3 reads as follows: CASSQDPAGSGANVLTF. Read as DNA, the sequence is TGCGCCAGCAGCCAAGATCCAGCGGGTTCTGGGGCCAACGTCCTGACTTTC.